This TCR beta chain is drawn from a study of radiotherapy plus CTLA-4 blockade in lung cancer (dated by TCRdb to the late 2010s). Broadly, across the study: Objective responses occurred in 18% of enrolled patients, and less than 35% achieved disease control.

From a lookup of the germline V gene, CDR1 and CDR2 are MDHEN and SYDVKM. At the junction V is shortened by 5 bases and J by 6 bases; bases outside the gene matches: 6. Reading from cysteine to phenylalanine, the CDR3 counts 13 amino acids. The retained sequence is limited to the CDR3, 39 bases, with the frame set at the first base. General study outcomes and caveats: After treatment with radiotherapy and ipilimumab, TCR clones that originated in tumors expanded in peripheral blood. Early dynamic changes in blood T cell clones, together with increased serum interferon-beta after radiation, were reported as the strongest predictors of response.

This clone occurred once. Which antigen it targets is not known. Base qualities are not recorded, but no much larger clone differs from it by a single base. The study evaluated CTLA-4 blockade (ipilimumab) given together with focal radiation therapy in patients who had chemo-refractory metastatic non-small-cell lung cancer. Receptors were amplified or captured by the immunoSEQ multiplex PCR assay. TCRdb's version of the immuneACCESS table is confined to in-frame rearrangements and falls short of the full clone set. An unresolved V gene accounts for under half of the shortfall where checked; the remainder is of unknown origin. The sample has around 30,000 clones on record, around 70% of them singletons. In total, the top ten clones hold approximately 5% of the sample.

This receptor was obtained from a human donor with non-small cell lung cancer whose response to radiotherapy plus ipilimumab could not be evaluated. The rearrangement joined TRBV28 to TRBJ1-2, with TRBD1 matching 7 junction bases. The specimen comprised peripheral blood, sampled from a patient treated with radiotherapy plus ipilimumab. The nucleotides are TGTGCCAGCAGTCTGGTAGGGGGCAATGGCTACACCTTC. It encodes CASSLVGGNGYTF.